The 18 T cell receptor beta chains listed next were all sequenced from one sample in a study of shared clonotypes between healthy human individuals. Produced via immunoSEQ multiplex PCR; TCRdb's table is partial and in-frame only. The sample gives about 330,000 clones, roughly 91% of which show up once; 15% to 20% is in the top ten. The material sequenced was memory CD8+ T cells sorted from blood. As for subset: CD45RO+ cells pooled with CCR7-negative TemRA cells. The receptors come from a man aged 18 to 29 in good health.

In its sample, this clone was seen once. Other DNA sequences from this sample encode an identical CDR3 as well. The chain has TRBV6-6 and TRBJ1-1; D remains ambiguous. V was cut by 3 bases and J by 1 base, with 3 bases left in between. The CDR3 spans 12 residues. CDR1 is MNHNY, CDR2 SVGAGI, per germline (reference sequence). CDR3 region: CASSYSNTEAFF. CDR3 sequence (DNA): TGTGCCAGCAGTTATTCGAACACTGAAGCTTTCTTT.

This chain connects TRBV2 to TRBJ1-2; the D gene is possibly TRBD1 (5 bases). CDR1 is SNHLY, CDR2 FYNNEI, per germline. V was pared by 4 bases and J by 5 bases, with 8 bases between. The CDR3 covers 12 residues. The CDR3 reads CASSGDLYGYTF. Here the CDR3 DNA reads TGTGCCAGCAGTGGGGACTTATATGGCTACACCTTC.

This clone has just one count. V usage is TRBV7-2 and J usage is TRBJ1-1, with unresolved D. V lost 1 base to trimming and J lost 0 bases, with 9 bases between them. Germline V CDR1 and CDR2: SGHTA, FQGNSA. This CDR3 has 15 residues. The CDR3 DNA sequence: TGTGCCAGCAGCTTAGGTTGGGAAATGAACACTGAAGCTTTCTTT. It specifies CASSLGWEMNTEAFF.

This clone has only a few counts. In the same sample, other DNA sequences code for this CDR3. J is TRBJ2-1 and V is TRBV4-3; 9 positions match TRBD2. Germline loops: CDR1 LGHNA, CDR2 YSLEER. The length of the CDR3 is 16 residues. With V trimmed by 3 bases and J by 1 base, 4 bases remained unmatched. The CDR3 sequence is CASSQISGSSYNEQFF. In nucleotides, the CDR3 is TGCGCCAGCAGCCAGATTAGCGGGAGTTCCTACAATGAGCAGTTCTTC.

The gene calls are TRBV11-2 and TRBJ2-5; D might be TRBD1 or TRBD2, each matching 5 bases. From germline, CDR1 is SGHAT and CDR2 FQNNGV. Deletions cut 1 base from V and 0 bases from J, with 18 bases between. The CDR3 has 18 amino acids. DNA for the CDR3: TGTGCCAGCAGCTTAGCCCCCCTACTAGAGGGGTACCAAGAGACCCAGTACTTC. This encodes CASSLAPLLEGYQETQYF. Full variable domain (outside the CDR3, taken from reference TRBV11-2 and TRBJ2-5): EAGVAQSPRYKIIEKRQSVAFWCNPISGHATLYWYQQILGQGPKLLIQFQNNGVVDDSQLPKDRFSAERLKGVDSTLKIQPAKLEDSAVYLCASSLAPLLEGYQETQYFGPGTRLLVL.

V usage is TRBV7-2 and J usage is TRBJ2-1; TRBD2 matches at 7 bases. Germline CDR1 and CDR2: SGHTA and FQGNSA. The J segment lost 3 bases and the V segment lost 2 bases, leaving 4 bases of the junction unmatched. The CDR3 length is 15 residues. CDR3 amino acids: CASSLFSGGYNEQFF. The DNA for the CDR3 is TGTGCCAGCAGCTTATTTTCGGGGGGCTACAATGAGCAGTTCTTC. Combining the CDR3 with reference TRBV7-2 and TRBJ2-1 gives the whole variable domain GAGVSQSPSNKVTEKGKDVELRCDPISGHTALYWYRQSLGQGLEFLIYFQGNSAPDKSGLPSDRFSAERTGGSVSTLTIQRTQQEDSAVYLCASSLFSGGYNEQFFGPGTRLTVL.

The rearrangement links TRBV28 to TRBJ1-6; no definite D call. Looked up from germline, CDR1 is MDHEN and CDR2 is SYDVKM. The CDR3 extends over 13 amino acids. Trimming shortened V by 5 bases and J by 10 bases, and 12 bases separated the two germline ends. CDR3 coding DNA: TGTGCCAGCAGTCCGTGGGGAGACTCACCCCTCCACTTT. Residues: CASSPWGDSPLHF.

The chain combines TRBV5-1 with TRBJ2-5, with 7 bases aligning to TRBD1. CDR3 size: 14 residues. Germline V gene data show CDR1 as SGHRS and CDR2 as YFSETQ. V shed 0 bases and J 2 bases; nucleotides not matched to a gene: 1. For the CDR3, the DNA is TGCGCCAGCAGCTTGGAGGGACAGCAAGAGACCCAGTACTTC. The encoded protein is CASSLEGQQETQYF.

The chain carries TRBV7-9 and TRBJ2-2; TRBD2 agrees at 8 bases. This CDR3 region has 16 residues. Germline V gene data show CDR1 as SEHNR and CDR2 as FQNEAQ (reference sequence). Germline trimming cut 5 bases from V and 3 bases from J; bases unmatched to any gene: 8. Here the CDR3 DNA reads TGTGCCAGCAGCCCCCCCGGGGGGGTTGACACCGGGGAGCTGTTTTTT. Its protein product is CASSPPGGVDTGELFF.

This clone showed up just once. The chain joins TRBV29-1 to TRBJ1-2; the D gene is possibly TRBD1 (5 bases). Germline V gene data show CDR1 as SQVTM and CDR2 as ANQGSEA. The V gene lost 0 bases and the J gene lost 8 bases, with 13 bases spanning the gap. The CDR3 is 13 amino acids. CDR3 protein: CSVEDRGSYGYTF. CDR3 coding DNA: TGCAGCGTTGAAGATAGGGGTTCGTACGGCTACACCTTC.

V is TRBV9 and J is TRBJ2-7, with D perhaps being TRBD1 or TRBD2 (5 bases each). This CDR3 has 14 amino acids. The ends were cut back, 0 bases at V and 9 bases at J, with 16 bases in the middle. Germline V lookup: CDR1 SGDLS, CDR2 YYNGEE. The CDR3 sequence: CASSVGGTLSGQYF. In DNA form, the CDR3 reads TGTGCCAGCAGCGTAGGTGGGACGTTGTCAGGGCAGTACTTC.

This clone appeared once. The chain recombines TRBV6-1 with TRBJ2-3, with 10 bases lining up with TRBD1. This CDR3 has 17 amino acids. V dropped 6 bases and J dropped 2; count of bases not matched to a gene: 11. CDR1 is MNHNS and CDR2 is SASEGT in the germline V gene. This CDR3 is CASRERDRGTLTDTQYF. CDR3 DNA sequence: TGTGCCAGCAGGGAAAGGGACAGGGGAACTCTCACAGATACGCAGTATTTT.

The chain combines TRBV28 with TRBJ2-3, with TRBD2 as a possible D gene (6 bases). Trimming removed 5 bases from V and 0 bases from J, with 15 bases in between. This CDR3 is 16 amino acids long. Germline CDR1 and CDR2: MDHEN and SYDVKM. CDR3 sequence: CASSPSAGRSTDTQYF. CDR3 nucleotides: TGTGCCAGCAGTCCCTCGGCGGGGCGAAGCACAGATACGCAGTATTTT.

This chain joins TRBV5-6 and TRBJ1-2; D possibly corresponds to TRBD1 (5 bases). Germline assignment: CDR1 SGHDT and CDR2 YYEEEE. The CDR3 has 14 residues. Trimming took 4 bases from V and 4 from J, leaving 14 bases between them. As DNA, the CDR3 is TGTGCCAGCAGCCGGGGACTGGGGAGCTATGGCTACACCTTC. Encoded protein: CASSRGLGSYGYTF.

This chain links TRBV6-5 with TRBJ2-5; 8 bases are shared with TRBD1. The V and J ends lost 7 bases and 3 bases, in that order; junction bases with no gene match: 4. From germline, CDR1 is MNHEY and CDR2 SVGAGI. The CDR3 is made up of 13 amino acids. The DNA for the CDR3 is TGTGCCAGCACCTCGACAGGGGAAGAGACCCAGTACTTC. Its translation is CASTSTGEETQYF.

In this sample, this clone turned up many times. CDR3 in DNA: TGTGCCAGCAGCGCCGGACTGGACTACAATGAGCAGTTCTTC. Its translation is CASSAGLDYNEQFF. The V gene is TRBV7-6, the J gene TRBJ2-1, with D possibly being TRBD2 (5 bases). Germline V gene data show CDR1 as SGHVS and CDR2 as FNYEAQ. This CDR3 is built from 14 residues. V lost 5 bases to trimming and J lost 3 bases, with 11 bases between them. Complete variable domain (other parts from reference TRBV7-6 and TRBJ2-1): GAGVSQSPRYKVTKRGQDVALRCDPISGHVSLYWYRQALGQGPEFLTYFNYEAQQDKSGLPNDRFSAERPEGSISTLTIQRTEQRDSAMYRCASSAGLDYNEQFFGPGTRLTVL.

V gene TRBV5-1 combines with J gene TRBJ2-7, with TRBD1 matching 10 bases. CDR1 and CDR2 (germline): SGHRS, YFSETQ. With 2 bases clipped from V and 5 bases from J, the junction kept 10 bases outside the gene matches. This CDR3 is 16 amino acids long. The CDR3 nucleotides read TGCGCCAGCAGCTTAGAACCGACAGGGGGCTTCGACGAGCAGTACTTC. Encoded protein: CASSLEPTGGFDEQYF.

Points on this clone: This CDR3 is also generated by other DNA sequences in the sample. The J gene is TRBJ1-1, the V gene TRBV28, with 11 bases matching TRBD1. The V segment lost 7 bases and the J segment 5 bases; nucleotides outside the gene matches: 9. The CDR3 spans 15 residues. Looked up from germline, CDR1 is MDHEN and CDR2 is SYDVKM. This chain's CDR3 is CASIYGQGAGTEAFF. The DNA for the CDR3 is TGTGCCAGCATTTACGGACAGGGGGCTGGGACTGAAGCTTTCTTT.